These T cell receptor beta chains were read from a single sample in a study of blood T cell repertoires in COVID-19. Clones were read by immunoSEQ multiplex PCR, and TCRdb kept only the in-frame ones, dropping some. Among 300,000 to 350,000 clones, 91% were seen once, and the ten largest hold around 3.5%. Sequencing was performed on peripheral blood. The source of these receptors is a woman between 18 and 29 years old who had recovered from COVID-19. Both conserved end residues are trimmed from each CDR3. Size values are once, few and many counts, or a class for expanded clones, and some rows have none.

TRBJ2-1,TRBV2,.,ASRRSGWEQF
TRBJ1-5,TRBV4-3,.,ASSHRTGQNQPQH
TRBJ1-2,TRBV6-5,.,ASSPDMMYGYT
TRBJ1-1,TRBV10-2,.,ASSEWATQMNTEAF
TRBJ2-2,TRBV24-1,.,ATSDTPNRGGNTGELF
TRBJ2-5,TRBV4-1,.,ASSQGLTGGMETQY
TRBJ2-3,TRBV24-1,.,ATVPGLAGEITDTQY
TRBJ1-5,TRBV7-2,.,ASSLERGTSGNQPQH
TRBJ2-5,TRBV11-2,.,ASSLRGGEEETQY
TRBJ2-1,TRBV27,once,ASTPPGGIYNEQF
TRBJ2-1,TRBV7-9,.,ASSFREGDEQF
TRBJ1-5,TRBV5-4,.,ASSLAGNQPQH
TRBJ2-5,TRBV6-2/TRBV6-3,once,ASSYLAAGGTQY
TRBJ2-4,TRBV5-5,once,ASSWDERGIAKNIQY
TRBJ2-2,TRBV27,once,ASSFGPLRPGQGSNTGELF
TRBJ1-1,TRBV9,once,ASSVWEGATAF
TRBJ2-3,TRBV7-9,.,ASSADRVVPDTQY
TRBJ2-6,TRBV27,.,ASSGQMSGANVLT
TRBJ1-1,TRBV29-1,.,SVGTHPLTGEGAWAF
TRBJ2-5,TRBV5-6,.,ASSPSGFQETQY
TRBJ1-1,TRBV20-1,.,SASAEGTEAF
TRBJ2-3,TRBV19,.,ATGGGDTQY
TRBJ2-2,TRBV7-2,.,ASSLDVFRSGELF
TRBJ2-5,TRBV7-9,.,ASSLIQETQY
TRBJ2-2,TRBV5-4,.,ASSFWTGEGGELF
TRBJ2-2,TRBV7-8,few,ASSLSSGELF
TRBJ1-2,TRBV30,few,AWRNDEYGGGYT
TRBJ2-2,TRBV19,.,ASSIGLLAGGGELF
TRBJ1-1,TRBV18,.,ASSAGGQMLNTEAF
TRBJ1-5,TRBV11-3,.,ASSLEVQAPQH
TRBJ2-5,TRBV6-2/TRBV6-3,.,ASSYSGQDQETQY
TRBJ2-1,TRBV5-4,.,ASSLGEGLGEQF
TRBJ2-2,TRBV10-2,.,ASRGGLAGAGELF
TRBJ2-1,TRBV19,.,ASSGRIAYNEQF
TRBJ2-3,TRBV5-4,.,ASSVKDTQY
TRBJ1-2,TRBV18,once,ASSPLLTGEFYGYT
TRBJ1-5,TRBV15,.,ATSRLSNQPQH
TRBJ2-2,TRBV6-1,.,ASSELAGAVGELF
TRBJ2-3,TRBV7-6,.,ASSFLAGSTDTQY
TRBJ1-6,TRBV28,few,ASSRQGQFNSPLH
TRBJ1-2,TRBV21-1,.,ASSNRGRTYT
TRBJ2-3,TRBV30,.,AWTEGQGGTDTQY